The subject of this entry is one T cell receptor beta chain. The data belong to a study of OX40 agonist ivuxolimab in advanced cancers. The table came from immunoSEQ multiplex PCR; TCRdb's copy has only in-frame clones and leaves some out. The sample has approximately 88,000 clones, about 88% seen once. Trimming shortened V by 0 bases and J by 4 bases, and 15 bases separated the two germline ends. The length of the CDR3 is 16 residues. Germline values: CDR1 SGHAT, CDR2 FQNNGV. The V and J genes are TRBV11-2 and TRBJ1-2; D possibly corresponds to TRBD1 (6 bases). The TCR sequence derives from an adult with an advanced solid tumor such as melanoma, head and neck, liver or kidney cancer. The sample in question was CD4+ or CD8+ T cells sorted from blood, obtained in a trial of the OX40 agonist ivuxolimab. The CDR3 protein is CASSLDLTGNIYGYTF. Here the CDR3 DNA reads TGTGCCAGCAGCTTAGATCTCACAGGGAACATCTATGGCTACACCTTC.